Listed below are T cell receptor beta chains from one sample, sequenced in a study of CD8 T cells in ankylosing spondylitis. TCRdb analysed the 5' RACE reads with MiXCR anew, one entry per CDR3 protein. The sample holds roughly 200,000 distinct CDR3 sequences, 9.5% to 15% seen once. Material for sequencing was blood, either unsorted or a sorted T cell fraction (not recorded which). All receptors come from a male donor with ankylosing spondylitis or in good health (not recorded which). Each CDR3 is given with its conserved first and last residue. The order of the fields is D gene, V gene, J gene, clone size, CDR3 DNA, CDR3 protein. D genes are given only for firm matches. Some rows mark clone size as missing; the rest say once, few, many or name a class of expanded clone.

d_gene: TRBD2
v_gene: TRBV7-2
j_gene: TRBJ2-7
abundance: many
CDR3nt: TGTGCCAGCAGCTTACTAGCGGGAGGGCCCGACGAGCAGTACTTC
CDR3aa: CASSLLAGGPDEQYF

d_gene: .
v_gene: TRBV16
j_gene: TRBJ2-1
abundance: few
CDR3nt: TGTGCCAGCAGCCCTTTCAGGGGACGCGACAATGAGCAGTTCTTC
CDR3aa: CASSPFRGRDNEQFF

d_gene: TRBD1
v_gene: TRBV23-1
j_gene: TRBJ1-4
abundance: few
CDR3nt: TGCGCCAGCAGTCCGCCGGGACAGCCGGAACTGTTTTTT
CDR3aa: CASSPPGQPELFF

d_gene: .
v_gene: TRBV27
j_gene: TRBJ2-7
abundance: .
CDR3nt: TGTGCCAGCACCCGAAAGTGGCCCAACGAGCAGTACTTC
CDR3aa: CASTRKWPNEQYF

d_gene: .
v_gene: TRBV9
j_gene: TRBJ1-4
abundance: few
CDR3nt: TGTGCCAGCAGCGTAGGGCAGGGAACTAATGAAAAACTGTTTTTT
CDR3aa: CASSVGQGTNEKLFF

d_gene: .
v_gene: TRBV7-9
j_gene: TRBJ2-2
abundance: few
CDR3nt: TGTGCCAGCAGCTCCTGGGGGCTAGCGAACACCGGGGAGCTGTTTTTT
CDR3aa: CASSSWGLANTGELFF

d_gene: TRBD1
v_gene: TRBV5-1
j_gene: TRBJ1-1
abundance: few
CDR3nt: TGCGCCAGCAGCTTTGGGACAGTTGAAGCTTTCTTT
CDR3aa: CASSFGTVEAFF

d_gene: TRBD2
v_gene: TRBV6-5
j_gene: TRBJ2-5
abundance: few
CDR3nt: TGTGCCAGCAGTCTACTCGGACTAGCCCAGACCCAGTACTTC
CDR3aa: CASSLLGLAQTQYF

d_gene: .
v_gene: TRBV7-9
j_gene: TRBJ2-7
abundance: .
CDR3nt: TGTGCCAGCAGCTCTGCCCATTCCTACGAGCAGTACTTC
CDR3aa: CASSSAHSYEQYF

d_gene: TRBD2
v_gene: TRBV5-6
j_gene: TRBJ2-1
abundance: .
CDR3nt: TGTGCCAGCAGCCAGCTTGGAGGACTAGCGGAACCCTACAATGAGCAGTTCTTC
CDR3aa: CASSQLGGLAEPYNEQFF

d_gene: TRBD2
v_gene: TRBV20-1
j_gene: TRBJ2-1
abundance: many
CDR3nt: TGCAGTGCTAAGACTAGCGGGCATTGGAATGAGCAGTTCTTC
CDR3aa: CSAKTSGHWNEQFF

d_gene: TRBD2
v_gene: TRBV11-2
j_gene: TRBJ2-3
abundance: many
CDR3nt: TGTGCCAGCAGCAAAGCCCGGACGGAGCGGGGGGGCACAGATACGCAGTATTTT
CDR3aa: CASSKARTERGGTDTQYF

d_gene: TRBD2
v_gene: TRBV4-1
j_gene: TRBJ2-7
abundance: .
CDR3nt: TGCGCCAGCAGCCGACTAGCGGCTACCTACGAGCAGTACTTC
CDR3aa: CASSRLAATYEQYF

d_gene: .
v_gene: TRBV13
j_gene: TRBJ2-7
abundance: few
CDR3nt: TGTGCCAGCAGCTTAGTGGGCTTACCCTACGAGCAGTACTTC
CDR3aa: CASSLVGLPYEQYF

d_gene: .
v_gene: TRBV12-5
j_gene: TRBJ2-3
abundance: once
CDR3nt: TGTGCTAGTGGTTTGGTAGATACAGATACGCAGTATTTT
CDR3aa: CASGLVDTDTQYF

d_gene: TRBD2
v_gene: TRBV7-2
j_gene: TRBJ2-5
abundance: .
CDR3nt: TGTGCCAGCAGCCCTAGGACTAGCGGGGACATTCAAGAGACCCAGTACTTC
CDR3aa: CASSPRTSGDIQETQYF

d_gene: .
v_gene: TRBV29-1
j_gene: TRBJ1-1
abundance: many
CDR3nt: TGCAGCGTTGAAGAGGGAGGGACTGAAGCTTTCTTT
CDR3aa: CSVEEGGTEAFF

d_gene: .
v_gene: TRBV29-1
j_gene: TRBJ1-3
abundance: few
CDR3nt: TGCAGCGTTGAAGGCGCGGCTGACACCATATATTTT
CDR3aa: CSVEGAADTIYF

d_gene: .
v_gene: TRBV4-2
j_gene: TRBJ1-1
abundance: few
CDR3nt: TGTGCCAGCAGCCAAGTAGTCGGGGACATGAACACTGAAGCTTTCTTT
CDR3aa: CASSQVVGDMNTEAFF

d_gene: .
v_gene: TRBV3-1
j_gene: TRBJ1-2
abundance: few
CDR3nt: TGTGCCAGCAGCCAACAAAAGGAGTACACCTTC
CDR3aa: CASSQQKEYTF

d_gene: .
v_gene: TRBV18
j_gene: TRBJ2-3
abundance: .
CDR3nt: TGTGCCAGCTCACCATGGAGGGGGCACGCAGATACGCAGTATTTT
CDR3aa: CASSPWRGHADTQYF

d_gene: .
v_gene: TRBV12-3/TRBV12-4
j_gene: TRBJ2-4
abundance: .
CDR3nt: TGTGCCAGCAGTTTAGCGATACCCAGCTTCAAAAACATTCTGTACTTC
CDR3aa: CASSLAIPSFKNILYF

d_gene: TRBD1
v_gene: TRBV6-2/TRBV6-3
j_gene: TRBJ2-1
abundance: few
CDR3nt: TGTGCCAGCCGGAAGTCGGGACAGCCGAAGTACAATGAGCAGTTCTTC
CDR3aa: CASRKSGQPKYNEQFF

d_gene: TRBD1
v_gene: TRBV27
j_gene: TRBJ2-7
abundance: .
CDR3nt: TGTGCCAGCGCTCCGGGACAGGGGCTTAACGAGCAGTACTTC
CDR3aa: CASAPGQGLNEQYF

d_gene: .
v_gene: TRBV12-3/TRBV12-4
j_gene: TRBJ2-3
abundance: many
CDR3nt: TGTGCCAGCAGTTTATATCCAGATACGCAGTATTTT
CDR3aa: CASSLYPDTQYF

d_gene: .
v_gene: TRBV4-1
j_gene: TRBJ1-1
abundance: few
CDR3nt: TGCGCCAGCAGTCATCCTCGAGGACAGTCGGGCACTGAAGCTTTCTTT
CDR3aa: CASSHPRGQSGTEAFF

d_gene: TRBD2
v_gene: TRBV7-9
j_gene: TRBJ2-1
abundance: many
CDR3nt: TGTGCCAGCAGCCCGAGCGGCGGGAGCCCCTACAATGAGCAGTTCTTC
CDR3aa: CASSPSGGSPYNEQFF

d_gene: .
v_gene: TRBV20-1
j_gene: TRBJ2-4
abundance: .
CDR3nt: TGCAGTGCAATACTGGTAGCCAAAAACATTCAGTACTTC
CDR3aa: CSAILVAKNIQYF

d_gene: .
v_gene: TRBV6-4
j_gene: TRBJ2-3
abundance: .
CDR3nt: TGTGCCAGCAGTGATCGATGGGACCTCCCGACAGATACGCAGTATTTT
CDR3aa: CASSDRWDLPTDTQYF

d_gene: TRBD1
v_gene: TRBV12-5
j_gene: TRBJ2-6
abundance: .
CDR3nt: TGTGCTAGTGGTTACACAGGGGTCCTCCCTGGGGCCAACGTCCTGACTTTC
CDR3aa: CASGYTGVLPGANVLTF

d_gene: .
v_gene: TRBV3-1
j_gene: TRBJ1-1
abundance: many
CDR3nt: TGTGCCAGCAGCCATCTCGACAGGCGCCACACTGAAGCTTTCTTT
CDR3aa: CASSHLDRRHTEAFF

d_gene: .
v_gene: TRBV7-2
j_gene: TRBJ1-1
abundance: few
CDR3nt: TGTGCCGTAAGGAGGGGACCGGGAGACACTGAAGCTTTCTTT
CDR3aa: CAVRRGPGDTEAFF

d_gene: TRBD1
v_gene: TRBV5-1
j_gene: TRBJ2-1
abundance: few
CDR3nt: TGCGCCAGCAGCTTGGGACAGGGGGAATACAATGAGCAGTTCTTC
CDR3aa: CASSLGQGEYNEQFF

d_gene: .
v_gene: TRBV13
j_gene: TRBJ2-1
abundance: few
CDR3nt: TGTGCCAGCAGCTTCCTGGGGGCGTACAATGAGCAGTTCTTC
CDR3aa: CASSFLGAYNEQFF

d_gene: TRBD1
v_gene: TRBV2
j_gene: TRBJ2-7
abundance: few
CDR3nt: TGTGCCAGCAGTGAAGCGCTTGGGACAGGAAGCTCCTACGAGCAGTACTTC
CDR3aa: CASSEALGTGSSYEQYF

d_gene: .
v_gene: TRBV20-1
j_gene: TRBJ1-2
abundance: many
CDR3nt: TGCAGTGCTCCTAAGGGGGAAGTTAGCTACACCTTC
CDR3aa: CSAPKGEVSYTF

d_gene: .
v_gene: TRBV10-3
j_gene: TRBJ2-2
abundance: few
CDR3nt: TGTGCCATCAGTGAGTCGGCAGGGGACACCGGGGAGCTGTTTTTT
CDR3aa: CAISESAGDTGELFF

d_gene: .
v_gene: TRBV11-3
j_gene: TRBJ2-6
abundance: .
CDR3nt: TGTGCCAGCAGCCCCGGACGTAACGGGGCCAACGTCCTGACTTTC
CDR3aa: CASSPGRNGANVLTF

d_gene: .
v_gene: TRBV5-6
j_gene: TRBJ2-3
abundance: many
CDR3nt: TGTGCCAGCAGCTTGGCCGGTAACGGCACAGATACGCAGTATTTT
CDR3aa: CASSLAGNGTDTQYF

d_gene: .
v_gene: TRBV4-1
j_gene: TRBJ2-1
abundance: .
CDR3nt: TGCGCCAGCAGCCAAGAAGGGCAGGGGGGATACAATGAGCAGTTCTTC
CDR3aa: CASSQEGQGGYNEQFF

d_gene: .
v_gene: TRBV7-9
j_gene: TRBJ2-7
abundance: .
CDR3nt: TGTGCCAGCAGCCAAAGCGGCGCCTCCTACGAGCAGTACTTC
CDR3aa: CASSQSGASYEQYF

d_gene: .
v_gene: TRBV12-3/TRBV12-4
j_gene: TRBJ2-2
abundance: many
CDR3nt: TGCGCCAGCAGTTTCACCGGGGAGCTGTTTTTT
CDR3aa: CASSFTGELFF

d_gene: .
v_gene: TRBV19
j_gene: TRBJ2-1
abundance: few
CDR3nt: TGTGCCAGCTCCAATGGGGATGAGCAGTTCTTC
CDR3aa: CASSNGDEQFF

d_gene: .
v_gene: TRBV15
j_gene: TRBJ2-3
abundance: .
CDR3nt: TGTGCCACCAGCAGTCCATTACAGGGCAGTTTCACAGATACGCAGTATTTT
CDR3aa: CATSSPLQGSFTDTQYF

d_gene: .
v_gene: TRBV20-1
j_gene: TRBJ1-3
abundance: .
CDR3nt: TGCAGTGCTCCCGTCTCGAGCTCTGGAAACACCATATATTTT
CDR3aa: CSAPVSSSGNTIYF

d_gene: TRBD2
v_gene: TRBV20-1
j_gene: TRBJ2-1
abundance: many
CDR3nt: TGCAGTGCTAGTACCGGGACTAGCGAATTCTCCTACAATGAGCAGTTCTTC
CDR3aa: CSASTGTSEFSYNEQFF

d_gene: .
v_gene: TRBV27
j_gene: TRBJ2-1
abundance: .
CDR3nt: TGTGCCAGCAGTTTTATCTTGGGATACAATGAGCAGTTCTTC
CDR3aa: CASSFILGYNEQFF

d_gene: TRBD1
v_gene: TRBV9
j_gene: TRBJ1-6
abundance: many
CDR3nt: TGTGCCAGCAGCGTAGCCGGGACAGATGGTTCACCCCTCCACTTT
CDR3aa: CASSVAGTDGSPLHF